This paragraph covers one T cell receptor (beta chain) sequence. The CDR3 loop spans 12 amino acids. From germline, CDR1 is SSHAT and CDR2 FNYEAQ (reference sequence). Per the authors' pipeline: Amplification of reference gene primers provided the estimated nucleated cell counts. Clones were sequenced by immunoSEQ multiplex PCR, and TCRdb holds only the in-frame ones, with some missing. The V and J calls and clone size are taken from that table; D and trimming were inferred from the DNA. This repertoire shows about 240,000 clones, 86% found once; its top ten account for 9% to 15%. These data come from a study of blood T cell repertoires in COVID-19. Overall study: Sites in the United States, Italy and Spain provided acute and convalescent COVID-19 samples. PBMCs, B-cell-depleted T cells, or T cells provided the cDNA or gDNA that made up the material.

The sequenced sample consisted of peripheral blood. This chain links TRBV7-7 with TRBJ1-1; weak D call: TRBD1 (5 bases). The clonotype originates from an elderly man with acute or convalescent COVID-19. The CDR3 nucleotides are TGTGCTGGGGGGGGTTATAACACTGAAGCTTTCTTT. This translates into CAGGGYNTEAFF. The variable domain in full, with the rest retrieved from reference TRBV7-7 and TRBJ1-1, is GAGVSQSPRYKVTKRGQDVTLRCDPISSHATLYWYQQALGQGPEFLTYFNYEAQPDKSGLPSDRFSAERPEGSISTLTIQRTEQRDSAMYRCAGGGYNTEAFFGQGTRLTVV.